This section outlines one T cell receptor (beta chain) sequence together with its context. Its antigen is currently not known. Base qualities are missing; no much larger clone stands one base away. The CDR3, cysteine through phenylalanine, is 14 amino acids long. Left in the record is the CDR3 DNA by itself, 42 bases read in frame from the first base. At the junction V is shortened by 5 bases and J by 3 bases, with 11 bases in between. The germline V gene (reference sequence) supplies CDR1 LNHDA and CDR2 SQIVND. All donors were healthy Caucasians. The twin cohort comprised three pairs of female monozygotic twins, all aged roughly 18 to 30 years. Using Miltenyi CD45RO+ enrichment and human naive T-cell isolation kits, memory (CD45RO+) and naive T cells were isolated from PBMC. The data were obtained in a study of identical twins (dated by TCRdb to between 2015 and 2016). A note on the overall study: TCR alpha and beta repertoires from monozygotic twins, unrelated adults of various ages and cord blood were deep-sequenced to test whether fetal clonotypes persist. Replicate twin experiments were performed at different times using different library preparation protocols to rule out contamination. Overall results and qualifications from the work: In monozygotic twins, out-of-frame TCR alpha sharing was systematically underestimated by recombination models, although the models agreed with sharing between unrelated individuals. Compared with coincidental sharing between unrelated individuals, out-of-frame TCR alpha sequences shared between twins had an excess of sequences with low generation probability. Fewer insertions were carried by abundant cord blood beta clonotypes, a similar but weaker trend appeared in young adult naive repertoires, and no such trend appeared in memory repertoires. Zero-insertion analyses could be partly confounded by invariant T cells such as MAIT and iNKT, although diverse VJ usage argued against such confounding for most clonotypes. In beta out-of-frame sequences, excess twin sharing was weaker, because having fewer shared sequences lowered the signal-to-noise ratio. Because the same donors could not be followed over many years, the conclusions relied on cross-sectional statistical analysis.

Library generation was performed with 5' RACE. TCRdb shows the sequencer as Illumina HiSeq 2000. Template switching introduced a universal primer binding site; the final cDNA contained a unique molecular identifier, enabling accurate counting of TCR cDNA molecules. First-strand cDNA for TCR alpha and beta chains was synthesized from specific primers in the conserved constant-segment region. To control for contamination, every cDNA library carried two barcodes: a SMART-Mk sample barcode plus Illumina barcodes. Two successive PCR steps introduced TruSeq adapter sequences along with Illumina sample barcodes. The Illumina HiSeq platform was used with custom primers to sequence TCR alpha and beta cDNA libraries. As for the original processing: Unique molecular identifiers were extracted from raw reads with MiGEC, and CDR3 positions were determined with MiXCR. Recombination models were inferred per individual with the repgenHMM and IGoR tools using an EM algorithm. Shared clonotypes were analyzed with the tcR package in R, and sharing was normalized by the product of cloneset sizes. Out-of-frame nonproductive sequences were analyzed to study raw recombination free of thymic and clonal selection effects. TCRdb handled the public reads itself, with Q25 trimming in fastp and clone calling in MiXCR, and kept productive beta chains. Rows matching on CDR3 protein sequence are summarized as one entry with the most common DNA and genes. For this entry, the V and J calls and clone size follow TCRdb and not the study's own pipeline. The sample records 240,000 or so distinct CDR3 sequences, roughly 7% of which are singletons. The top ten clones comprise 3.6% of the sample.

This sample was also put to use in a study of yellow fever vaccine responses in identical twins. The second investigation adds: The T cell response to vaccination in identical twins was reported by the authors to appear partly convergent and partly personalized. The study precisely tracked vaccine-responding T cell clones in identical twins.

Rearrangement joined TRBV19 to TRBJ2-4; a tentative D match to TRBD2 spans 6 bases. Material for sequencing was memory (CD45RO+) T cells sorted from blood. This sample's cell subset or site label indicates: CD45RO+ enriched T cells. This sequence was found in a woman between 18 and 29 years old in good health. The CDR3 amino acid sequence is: CASSFGGDKNIQYF. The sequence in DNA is TGTGCCAGTAGTTTCGGGGGTGACAAAAACATTCAGTACTTC.